Reported below is one T cell receptor beta chain. Its specificity is unknown. The germline V gene encodes CDR1 MNHNS and CDR2 SASEGT. The CDR3 runs 17 residues. Trimming shortened V by 0 bases and J by 0 bases, and 12 bases separated the two germline ends. This record comes from a study of cytotoxic CD8 clonotypes in ibrutinib-treated CLL. Across the study: Mean yields were nearly 260,000 productive templates and about 97,000 productive rearrangements per sample.

Profiling relied on immunoSEQ multiplex PCR, and the TCRdb table lists in-frame clones only, not all of them. The profile shows just over 200,000 clones, roughly three quarters of them singletons. The study, taken as a whole, reports: Rare overall, public clonotypes shrank or held steady under therapy.

This clonotype was obtained from a human donor with chronic lymphocytic leukemia. The chain uses TRBV6-1 and TRBJ1-5; D remains ambiguous. The sequencing used PBMCs, collected after 12 months of ibrutinib treatment. For the CDR3, the DNA is TGTGCCAGCAGTGAAGCGTGGCAGTTGTATAGCAATCAGCCCCAGCATTTT. Its protein is CASSEAWQLYSNQPQHF.